Shown below are 22 T cell receptor beta chains from a single sample sequenced in a study of OX40 agonist ivuxolimab in advanced cancers. The assay was immunoSEQ multiplex PCR, and TCRdb's table has in-frame clones only and misses some. Altogether roughly 42,000 clones are present, under 95% being singletons, with the ten largest covering roughly 15%. This sample comprised CD4+ or CD8+ T cells sorted from blood, obtained in a trial of the OX40 agonist ivuxolimab. The receptors were gathered from an adult with an advanced solid tumor such as melanoma, head and neck, liver or kidney cancer.

This clone was detected a few times. V and J are TRBV7-2 and TRBJ2-3, with 12 bases fitting TRBD2. This CDR3 spans 15 amino acids. Germline V gene data show CDR1 as SGHTA and CDR2 as FQGNSA. Trimming removed 5 bases from V and 6 bases from J; junction bases left unmatched: 6. CDR3 loop: CASSAGTSGLDTQYF. CDR3 sequence (DNA): TGTGCCAGCAGCGCAGGGACTAGCGGGTTGGATACGCAGTATTTT.

The rearrangement uses TRBV5-5 and TRBJ2-7; D gene unclear. The CDR3 runs to 14 residues. Trimming stripped 0 bases from V and 3 bases from J, with 10 bases between. Germline CDR1 reads SGHKS; CDR2 reads YYEKEE (reference sequence). The CDR3, as DNA: TGTGCCAGCAGCTTGGAAGGTTCCAGCTACGAGCAGTACTTC. It codes for CASSLEGSSYEQYF. Using reference TRBV5-5 and TRBJ2-7 for the parts outside the CDR3, the full variable domain is DAGVTQSPTHLIKTRGQQVTLRCSPISGHKSVSWYQQVLGQGPQFIFQYYEKEERGRGNFPDRFSARQFPNYSSELNVNALLLGDSALYLCASSLEGSSYEQYFGPGTRLTVT.

The V call is TRBV30, the J call TRBJ2-7; D possibly corresponds to TRBD1 (5 bases). V lost 1 base and J lost 0, with 7 bases in between. Germline V gene lookup returns CDR1 GTSNPN and CDR2 SVGIG (reference sequence). The CDR3 runs 13 residues. CDR3 sequence: CAWSADSSYEQYF. The CDR3 region has the DNA TGTGCCTGGAGTGCCGACAGCTCCTACGAGCAGTACTTC.

V and J are TRBV19 and TRBJ2-1; either TRBD1 or TRBD2 may supply D (5 bases each). Trimming left V 3 bases short and J 5 bases short, with 14 bases between. This CDR3 is built from 15 residues. The germline V gene encodes CDR1 LNHDA and CDR2 SQIVND (reference sequence). As DNA, the CDR3 is TGTGCCAGTAGTATTATCCAGGGACGAAACAATGAGCAGTTCTTC. Amino acid sequence: CASSIIQGRNNEQFF.

This clone was recorded only once. This chain uses TRBV6-6 with TRBJ2-2; D is possibly TRBD2 (5 bases). Germline-derived CDR1 and CDR2 are MNHNY and SVGAGI (reference sequence). The CDR3 consists of 15 residues. Deletions cut 2 bases from V and 4 bases from J, with 11 bases between. The CDR3 DNA sequence: TGTGCCAGCAGTTACGTAAGGGCGGGCACCGGGGAGCTGTTTTTT. Protein: CASSYVRAGTGELFF.

The genes are TRBV4-1 and TRBJ1-5, with D perhaps TRBD1 (5 bases). Germline CDR1 and CDR2: MGHRA and YSYEKL. V lost 0 bases to trimming and J lost 5 bases, with 11 bases between them. The CDR3 contains 15 residues. CDR3 bases: TGCGCCAGCAGCCAAGAGGGGGGAGGGGATCAGCCCCAGCATTTT. It is translated as CASSQEGGGDQPQHF.

V is TRBV7-9 and J is TRBJ2-2; no reliable D call. Germline assignment: CDR1 SEHNR and CDR2 FQNEAQ (reference sequence). V lost 1 base and J lost 2, with 8 bases in between. This CDR3 region has 15 residues. The CDR3 protein is CASSLGAANTGELFF. The CDR3 coding sequence is TGTGCCAGCAGCTTAGGAGCAGCCAACACCGGGGAGCTGTTTTTT.

The rearrangement joins TRBV15 to TRBJ2-5; tentatively, D is TRBD1 or TRBD2 (6 bases each). This CDR3 spans 16 amino acids. The V gene's germline CDR1 is LNHNV and CDR2 YYDKDF (reference sequence). Trimming removed 0 bases at V and 5 bases at J, with 16 bases between. DNA for the CDR3: TGTGCCACCAGCAGAGATCTTGGGGGGCTCAAGGAGACCCAGTACTTC. It encodes CATSRDLGGLKETQYF.

The chain couples TRBV19 to TRBJ2-7; D could derive from TRBD1 or TRBD2 (6 bases each). The CDR3 length is 14 residues. With 3 bases removed from V and 2 bases from J, the gap between germline ends came to 11 bases. Germline CDR1 reads LNHDA; CDR2 reads SQIVND (reference sequence). CDR3 nucleotide sequence: TGTGCCAGTAGTATCCCGGGGGCTACCTACGAGCAGTACTTC. Protein sequence: CASSIPGATYEQYF. The full variable domain, with the rest looked up from reference TRBV19 and TRBJ2-7, is DGGITQSPKYLFRKEGQNVTLSCEQNLNHDAMYWYRQDPGQGLRLIYYSQIVNDFQKGDIAEGYSVSREKKESFPLTVTSAQKNPTAFYLCASSIPGATYEQYFGPGTRLTVT.

This clone came up once. The genes are TRBV30 and TRBJ2-1, with D hard to call. Germline V gene data show CDR1 as GTSNPN and CDR2 as SVGIG (reference sequence). CDR3 length: 14 residues. Trimming took 4 bases from V and 4 from J, leaving 14 bases between them. The CDR3: CAWKRPGFYNEQFF. CDR3 coding DNA: TGTGCCTGGAAACGGCCCGGATTTTACAATGAGCAGTTCTTC. The complete variable domain, with remaining parts taken from reference TRBV30 and TRBJ2-1, reads SQTIHQWPATLVQPVGSPLSLECTVEGTSNPNLYWYRQAAGRGLQLLFYSVGIGQISSEVPQNLSASRPQDRQFILSSKKLLLSDSGFYLCAWKRPGFYNEQFFGPGTRLTVL.

V is TRBV5-6 and J is TRBJ1-1; no clear D gene. CDR3 length: 14 amino acids. Per the germline V gene, CDR1 is SGHDT and CDR2 is YYEEEE. V shed 4 bases and J shed 1 base, with 11 bases lying between them. CDR3 in amino acids: CASSPPTGNTEAFF. The CDR3 DNA is TGTGCCAGCAGCCCTCCGACTGGGAACACTGAAGCTTTCTTT.

The chain carries TRBV25-1 and TRBJ2-7, with 9 bases fitting TRBD2. The V gene end was trimmed by 4 bases and the J gene end by 3 bases; junction bases not matched to a gene: 13. Germline values: CDR1 MGHDK, CDR2 SYGVNS. The CDR3 sequence is 17 residues long. The CDR3 nucleotides are TGTGCCAGCAGTGGAGGAACCCCGGGACTAGCACACTACGAGCAGTACTTC. Residues: CASSGGTPGLAHYEQYF.

V gene TRBV7-8 combines with J gene TRBJ2-1; a weak D match, TRBD1 (6 bases). The CDR3 has 15 amino acids. Germline CDR1 reads SGHVS; CDR2 reads FQNEAQ. The V end lost 0 bases, the J end lost 7 bases, and 13 bases lay between the germline ends. The CDR3 DNA follows: TGTGCCAGCAGCTTAGCGCCAGGGGCTGGAAATGAGCAGTTCTTC. It encodes CASSLAPGAGNEQFF.

The chain has TRBV9 and TRBJ2-2; D ambiguous. Trimming took off 4 bases at V and 6 bases at J, with 16 bases between the two ends. From germline, CDR1 is SGDLS and CDR2 YYNGEE. The CDR3 is made up of 15 amino acids. In nucleotides, the CDR3 is TGTGCCAGCAGCCCCCCCAGTACCCCGCCCGGGGAGCTGTTTTTT. Translating gives CASSPPSTPPGELFF.

V is TRBV13 and J is TRBJ2-2; possible D gene TRBD2, 5 bases. The V end lost 4 bases, the J end lost 1 base, and 16 bases lay between the germline ends. CDR1 is PRHDT and CDR2 is FYEKMQ in the germline V gene (reference sequence). The CDR3 extends over 17 amino acids. The CDR3 here is CASSYIRGIENTGELFF. CDR3 bases: TGTGCCAGCAGCTACATCCGAGGGATTGAGAACACCGGGGAGCTGTTTTTT.

The count of this clone is one. The chain is built from TRBV9 and TRBJ2-7; weak D call: TRBD2 (6 bases). The germline V and J ends were trimmed by 0 bases and 5 bases, with 15 bases remaining between them. This CDR3 spans 15 amino acids. Germline CDR1 and CDR2: SGDLS and YYNGEE. The CDR3 coding sequence is TGTGCCAGCAGCGTAGAGGGACTCCGCGTCGACGAGCAGTACTTC. Translating it yields CASSVEGLRVDEQYF.

V and J are TRBV7-8 and TRBJ2-5; 7 bases align to TRBD2. Germline loops: CDR1 SGHVS, CDR2 FQNEAQ. V gave up 1 base and J gave up 0 bases; unmatched junction bases: 8. The CDR3 has 17 amino acids. The CDR3 bases are TGTGCCAGCAGCTTAGTGGGAACTAGCGCGTACCAAGAGACCCAGTACTTC. Translation gives CASSLVGTSAYQETQYF.

V and J are TRBV7-2 and TRBJ2-1, with 8 bases aligning to TRBD2. V was clipped by 3 bases and J by 3 bases; unmatched bases: 1. CDR1 and CDR2 from the germline V gene are SGHTA and FQGNSA. The CDR3 runs 14 residues. CDR3 sequence reads: CASSFSGSYNEQFF. The DNA of the CDR3 is TGTGCCAGCAGCTTCAGCGGGAGCTACAATGAGCAGTTCTTC.

The genes are TRBV5-8 and TRBJ2-1; 12 bases are a match to TRBD2. The CDR3 spans 15 residues. The junction had 5 bases not matched to a gene; V was cut back by 4 bases and J by 6 bases. Germline V lookup: CDR1 SGHTS, CDR2 YDEGEE. CDR3 amino acids: CASSPGTSGFNEQFF. The CDR3 DNA reads TGTGCCAGCAGCCCTGGGACTAGCGGGTTCAATGAGCAGTTCTTC.

This chain joins TRBV2 and TRBJ2-7; D uncertain. This CDR3 has 14 amino acids. CDR1 and CDR2 from the germline V gene are SNHLY and FYNNEI. The ends were cut back, 1 base at V and 5 bases at J, with 12 bases in the middle. CDR3 in amino acids: CASSEGKGAHEQYF. As DNA, the CDR3 is TGTGCCAGCAGTGAAGGTAAGGGTGCCCACGAGCAGTACTTC. The whole variable domain, filled in from reference TRBV2 and TRBJ2-7, reads EPEVTQTPSHQVTQMGQEVILRCVPISNHLYFYWYRQILGQKVEFLVSFYNNEISEKSEIFDDQFSVERPDGSNFTLKIRSTKLEDSAMYFCASSEGKGAHEQYFGPGTRLTVT.

The chain joins TRBV25-1 to TRBJ2-5, with D perhaps TRBD2 (5 bases). CDR1 and CDR2 (germline): MGHDK, SYGVNS. Deletions cut 3 bases from V and 3 bases from J, with 11 bases between. The CDR3 runs to 14 residues. The CDR3 nucleotides are TGTGCCAGCAGTGATCCCAGCGGAGAAGAGACCCAGTACTTC. This sequence encodes CASSDPSGEETQYF.

This rearrangement joins TRBV4-1 to TRBJ1-2; TRBD1 is a possible D gene (6 bases). V lost 4 bases, J lost 4 bases, and 10 bases lay in between. Germline values: CDR1 MGHRA, CDR2 YSYEKL. The CDR3 sequence is 13 residues long. The CDR3 reads CASSPGAVYGYTF. In DNA form, the CDR3 reads TGCGCCAGCAGCCCAGGGGCAGTCTATGGCTACACCTTC.